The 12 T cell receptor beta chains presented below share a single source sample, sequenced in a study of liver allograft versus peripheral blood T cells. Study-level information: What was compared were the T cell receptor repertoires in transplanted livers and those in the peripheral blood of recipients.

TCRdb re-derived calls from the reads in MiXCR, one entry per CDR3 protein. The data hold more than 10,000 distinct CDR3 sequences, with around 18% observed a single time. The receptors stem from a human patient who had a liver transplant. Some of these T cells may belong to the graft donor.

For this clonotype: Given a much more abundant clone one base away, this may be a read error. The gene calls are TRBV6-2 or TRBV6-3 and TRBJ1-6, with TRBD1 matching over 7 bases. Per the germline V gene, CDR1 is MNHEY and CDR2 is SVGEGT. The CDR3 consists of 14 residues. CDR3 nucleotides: TGTGCCAGCACCTCGGGACAGTATAATTCACCCCCCCACTTT. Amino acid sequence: CASTSGQYNSPPHF.

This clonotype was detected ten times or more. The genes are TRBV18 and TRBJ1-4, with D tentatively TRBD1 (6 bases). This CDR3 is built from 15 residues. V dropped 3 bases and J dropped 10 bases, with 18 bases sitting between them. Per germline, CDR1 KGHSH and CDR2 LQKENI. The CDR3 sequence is CASSPSTGGSRKLFF. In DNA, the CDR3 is TGTGCCAGCTCACCCTCGACAGGTGGAAGTCGAAAACTGTTTTTT.

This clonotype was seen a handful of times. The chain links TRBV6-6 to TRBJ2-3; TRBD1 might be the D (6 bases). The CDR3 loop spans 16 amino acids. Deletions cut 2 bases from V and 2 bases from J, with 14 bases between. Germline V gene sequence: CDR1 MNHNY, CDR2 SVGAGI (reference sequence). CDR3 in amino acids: CASSYGTSDFTDTQYF. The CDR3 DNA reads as TGTGCCAGCAGTTACGGGACATCCGACTTCACAGATACGCAGTATTTT.

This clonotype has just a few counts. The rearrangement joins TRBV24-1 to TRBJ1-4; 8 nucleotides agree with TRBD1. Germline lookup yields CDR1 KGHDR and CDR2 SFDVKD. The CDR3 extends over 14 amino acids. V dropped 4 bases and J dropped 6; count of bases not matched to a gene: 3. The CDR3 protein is CATSETGVDEKLFF. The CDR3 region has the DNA TGTGCCACCAGTGAGACAGGGGTCGATGAAAAACTGTTTTTT.

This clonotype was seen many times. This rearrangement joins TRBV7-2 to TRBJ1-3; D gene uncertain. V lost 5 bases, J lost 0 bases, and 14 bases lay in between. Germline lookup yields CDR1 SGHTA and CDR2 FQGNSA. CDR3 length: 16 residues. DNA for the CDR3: TGTGCCAGCAGCCGTAGGCCCGTGAACTCTGGAAACACCATATATTTT. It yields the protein CASSRRPVNSGNTIYF.

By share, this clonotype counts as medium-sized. The CDR3 nucleotides are TGTGCCAGTAGTATATCAGGACAGCCGAACACTGAAGCTTTCTTT. This sequence encodes CASSISGQPNTEAFF. V gene TRBV19 combines with J gene TRBJ1-1; D may be TRBD1 (6 bases). The CDR3 sequence is 15 residues long. Germline V gives CDR1 LNHDA, CDR2 SQIVND (reference sequence). Trimming left V 2 bases short and J 1 base short, with 11 bases between.

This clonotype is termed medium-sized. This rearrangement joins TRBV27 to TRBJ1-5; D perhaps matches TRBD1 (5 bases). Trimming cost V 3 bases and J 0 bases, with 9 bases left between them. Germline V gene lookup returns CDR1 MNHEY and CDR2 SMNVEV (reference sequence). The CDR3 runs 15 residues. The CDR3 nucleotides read TGTGCCAGCAGTTTGGTGGGGGGTAGCAATCAGCCCCAGCATTTT. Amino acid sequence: CASSLVGGSNQPQHF.

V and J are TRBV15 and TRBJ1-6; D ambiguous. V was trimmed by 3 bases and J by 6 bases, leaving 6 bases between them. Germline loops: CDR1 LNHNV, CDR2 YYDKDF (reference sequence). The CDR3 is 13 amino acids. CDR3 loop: CATSSTSNSPLHF. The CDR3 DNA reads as TGTGCCACCAGCAGCACCAGTAATTCACCCCTCCACTTT.

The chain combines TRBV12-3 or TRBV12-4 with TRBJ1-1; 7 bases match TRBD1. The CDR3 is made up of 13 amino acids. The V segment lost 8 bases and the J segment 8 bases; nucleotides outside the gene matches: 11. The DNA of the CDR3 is TGTGCCAGCGAACAACAGGGGTCGGTCGAAGCTTTCTTT. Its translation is CASEQQGSVEAFF.

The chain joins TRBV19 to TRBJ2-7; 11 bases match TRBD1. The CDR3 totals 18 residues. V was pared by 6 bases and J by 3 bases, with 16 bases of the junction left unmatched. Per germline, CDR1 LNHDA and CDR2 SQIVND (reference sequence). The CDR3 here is CASSRTGGAKGEVYEQYF. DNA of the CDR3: TGTGCCAGTAGCCGGACAGGGGGCGCAAAGGGGGAGGTCTACGAGCAGTACTTC. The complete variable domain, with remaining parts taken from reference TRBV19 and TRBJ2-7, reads DGGITQSPKYLFRKEGQNVTLSCEQNLNHDAMYWYRQDPGQGLRLIYYSQIVNDFQKGDIAEGYSVSREKKESFPLTVTSAQKNPTAFYLCASSRTGGAKGEVYEQYFGPGTRLTVT.

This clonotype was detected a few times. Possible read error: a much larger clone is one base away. The chain's CDR3 is CASSLRYEGGYEQFF. In nucleotides, the CDR3 is TGTGCCAGCTCCCTGAGATACGAGGGAGGATATGAGCAGTTCTTC. The rearrangement uses TRBV18 and TRBJ2-1, with D maybe TRBD2 (6 bases). The CDR3 runs to 15 residues. V shed 6 bases and J shed 8 bases, with 20 bases lying between them. The germline V gene has CDR1 KGHSH and CDR2 LQKENI.

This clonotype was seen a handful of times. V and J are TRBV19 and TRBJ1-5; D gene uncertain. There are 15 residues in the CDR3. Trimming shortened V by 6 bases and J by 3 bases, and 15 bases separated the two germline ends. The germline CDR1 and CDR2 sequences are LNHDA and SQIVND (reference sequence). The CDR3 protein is CASREWTGDNQPQHF. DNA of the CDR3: TGTGCCAGTAGGGAGTGGACGGGAGACAATCAGCCCCAGCATTTT.